These 10 T cell receptor beta chains originate from one sample sequenced in a study of yellow fever vaccine responses in identical twins (dated by TCRdb to the late 2010s). Library generation was performed with RT-PCR. Sequencing relied on an Illumina HiSeq 2500. In TCRdb, the public reads were trimmed at Q25 with fastp and aligned with MiXCR, with productive beta chains retained. Entries are consolidated by CDR3 protein sequence, retaining the most common genes and DNA. The sample table lists 250 to 350 distinct CDR3 sequences, just under 60% of them with a count of one. The ten largest make up about 18% of the sample. Sequencing used T cells from blood (PBMCs), unsorted or a sorted subset (not recorded which), obtained before or after yellow fever vaccination (not recorded which). Every receptor here comes from a female donor who received the yellow fever vaccine.

The chain has TRBV10-1 and TRBJ1-6, with D hard to call. Germline V gene data show CDR1 as WNHNN and CDR2 as SYGVQD (reference sequence). The CDR3 is 15 amino acids. V lost 11 bases to trimming and J lost 7 bases, with 21 bases between them. The DNA of the CDR3 is TGCGCCCCTCCGGGGAGGATATCAAGGAATTCACCCCTCCACTTT. Translating gives CAPPGRISRNSPLHF.

V usage is TRBV20-1 and J usage is TRBJ2-1; TRBD1 agrees at 9 bases. The CDR3 consists of 15 residues. V dropped 6 bases and J dropped 9; count of bases not matched to a gene: 15. Per the germline V gene, CDR1 is DFQATT and CDR2 is SNEGSKA (reference sequence). CDR3 in amino acids: CSARVSLTGGFEQFF. The DNA for the CDR3 is TGCAGTGCGCGAGTGTCCTTAACAGGGGGCTTTGAGCAGTTCTTC.

CDR3 region: CASSLGNRRNTIYF. As DNA, the CDR3 is TGCGCCAGCAGTCTAGGAAACAGGAGAAACACCATATATTTT. The chain couples TRBV23-1 to TRBJ1-3, with D perhaps matching TRBD1 (5 bases). TRBV23-1 falls under the ORF class, with uncertain function. The ends were cut back, 4 bases at V and 5 bases at J, with 12 bases in the middle. The CDR3 totals 14 residues.

The genes are TRBV6-2 or TRBV6-3 and TRBJ2-7; 7 bases fit TRBD1. This CDR3 is 14 amino acids long. V shed 6 bases, J shed 2 bases, and the junction held 7 bases outside the gene matches. Looked up from germline, CDR1 is MNHEY and CDR2 is SVGEGT. The CDR3 region is CASRTDRRAYEQYF. In DNA, the CDR3 is TGTGCCAGCAGAACGGACAGGCGAGCCTACGAGCAGTACTTC.

The rearrangement links TRBV6-2 or TRBV6-3 to TRBJ2-3; TRBD1 matches 10 bases. V shed 6 bases, J shed 2 bases, and the junction held 8 bases outside the gene matches. There are 16 residues in the CDR3. Germline V CDR1 and CDR2: MNHEY, SVGEGT. The CDR3 nucleotides read TGTGCCAGCAGCCCGGGACAGGGGTTAATCACAGATACGCAGTATTTT. This gives the protein CASSPGQGLITDTQYF.

This rearrangement joins TRBV5-1 to TRBJ2-3; TRBD1 matches 8 bases. Germline V CDR1 and CDR2: SGHRS, YFSETQ. The J segment lost 4 bases and the V segment lost 0 bases, leaving 7 bases of the junction unmatched. The CDR3 is 16 residues long. For the CDR3, the DNA is TGCGCCAGCAGCTTGGGGTGGACAGGGAAATCAGATACGCAGTATTTT. Its protein product is CASSLGWTGKSDTQYF.

This clonotype was detected once. The genes are TRBV10-3 and TRBJ1-5; D call uncertain. CDR1 and CDR2 from the germline V gene are ENHRY and SYGVKD. The V gene lost 4 bases and the J gene lost 1 base, with 8 bases spanning the gap. The CDR3 totals 14 residues. The CDR3 DNA reads TGTGCCATCAGTGCCGAGTGGAGCAATCAGCCCCAGCATTTT. Translation gives CAISAEWSNQPQHF.

The chain links TRBV23-1 to TRBJ1-4; no definite D call. TRBV23-1 is flagged as an ORF with uncertain function. Deletions cut 0 bases from V and 0 bases from J, with 11 bases between. The CDR3 totals 17 residues. The chain's CDR3 is CASSQSRRSATNEKLFF. The CDR3 DNA is TGCGCCAGCAGTCAATCTCGGCGGAGTGCAACTAATGAAAAACTGTTTTTT.

The J gene is TRBJ1-1, the V gene TRBV10-1, with 10 bases lining up with TRBD1. The CDR3 loop spans 15 amino acids. Germline V gene sequence: CDR1 WNHNN, CDR2 SYGVQD (reference sequence). Trimming removed 6 bases from V and 4 bases from J; junction bases left unmatched: 8. The chain's CDR3 is CASSNVGQGGTEAFF. Written as DNA, the CDR3 is TGCGCCAGCAGCAACGTTGGACAGGGGGGCACTGAAGCTTTCTTT.

V and J are TRBV15 and TRBJ1-2; D gene unclear. The V gene's germline CDR1 is LNHNV and CDR2 YYDKDF (reference sequence). V lost 2 bases to trimming and J lost 2 bases, with 21 bases between them. The CDR3 covers 18 residues. The DNA of the CDR3 is TGTGCCACCAGCAGACAAGCCCCCGGGGTAGCACAGAACTATGGCTACACCTTC. Protein product: CATSRQAPGVAQNYGYTF.